These 18 T cell receptor beta chains came from one sample sequenced in a study of beta chain features in type 1 diabetes. Sequencing targeted expressed TCRB transcripts, as all isolated RNA had been reverse transcribed. TCRdb's copy holds only in-frame clones and misses some; the assay was immunoSEQ multiplex PCR. This table holds 860,000 or so clones, 15% to 20% found once. Sequenced: naive CD4+ T cells from blood. Receptor source: a woman under 30 in good health.

V gene TRBV11-2 combines with J gene TRBJ2-6, with unresolved D. Germline assignment: CDR1 SGHAT and CDR2 FQNNGV. The ends were cut back, 2 bases at V and 4 bases at J, with 15 bases in the middle. The CDR3 has 17 amino acids. This CDR3 reads CASSLSGSRTGANVLTF. CDR3 coding DNA: TGTGCCAGCAGCTTATCAGGAAGCCGCACAGGGGCCAACGTCCTGACTTTC. Drawing the rest from reference TRBV11-2 and TRBJ2-6, the complete variable domain is EAGVAQSPRYKIIEKRQSVAFWCNPISGHATLYWYQQILGQGPKLLIQFQNNGVVDDSQLPKDRFSAERLKGVDSTLKIQPAKLEDSAVYLCASSLSGSRTGANVLTFGAGSRLTVL.

This chain links TRBV10-1 with TRBJ2-3; no firm D call. Germline CDR1 is WNHNN and CDR2 is SYGVQD (reference sequence). The CDR3 length is 13 residues. V lost 0 bases and J lost 4, with 5 bases in between. The DNA for the CDR3 is TGCGCCAGCAGTGAGTCGGCTTCAGATACGCAGTATTTT. Translated: CASSESASDTQYF.

This chain uses TRBV28 with TRBJ2-5; 13 nucleotides agree with TRBD2. The CDR3 totals 18 residues. V shed 6 bases and J 2 bases; nucleotides not matched to a gene: 12. CDR1 and CDR2 from the germline V gene are MDHEN and SYDVKM. The CDR3 sequence is CASRHEGTSGGEQETQYF. The CDR3 DNA sequence: TGTGCCAGCAGGCACGAGGGTACTAGCGGGGGGGAACAAGAGACCCAGTACTTC.

This clone was seen at least ten times. The chain recombines TRBV6-5 with TRBJ1-2, with D hard to call. Trimming took off 0 bases at V and 4 bases at J, with 12 bases between the two ends. The germline V gene encodes CDR1 MNHEY and CDR2 SVGAGI. This CDR3 region has 15 residues. The CDR3 DNA follows: TGTGCCAGCAGTTACTCGATAGGCGTGAGCTATGGCTACACCTTC. Residues: CASSYSIGVSYGYTF.

This rearrangement joins TRBV6-5 to TRBJ2-7, with D perhaps matching TRBD1 (6 bases). The CDR3 consists of 15 residues. Trimming pared 5 bases from V and 3 bases from J, leaving 17 bases between. Germline V gene data show CDR1 as MNHEY and CDR2 as SVGAGI. As DNA, the CDR3 is TGTGCCAGCAGTAACAGTGGACAGCTAGACTACGAGCAGTACTTC. Its protein is CASSNSGQLDYEQYF.

This clone was observed a few times. The chain uses TRBV18 and TRBJ2-1; TRBD2 agrees at 10 bases. Trimming took 5 bases from V and 5 from J; bases not matched to a gene: 6. Germline V gene sequence: CDR1 KGHSH, CDR2 LQKENI. This CDR3 region has 15 residues. CDR3 loop: CASSILAGGNNEQFF. CDR3 coding DNA: TGTGCCAGCTCAATTTTAGCGGGAGGAAACAATGAGCAGTTCTTC.

The V call is TRBV28, the J call TRBJ2-2; D is unclear. The CDR3 totals 12 residues. V lost 4 bases and J 7 bases, leaving 7 bases between the germline ends. Germline V lookup: CDR1 MDHEN, CDR2 SYDVKM. As DNA, the CDR3 is TGTGCCAGCAGTTGGGGTGACGGGGAGCTGTTTTTT. As protein: CASSWGDGELFF.

This clone was seen only a few times. The chain is built from TRBV5-1 and TRBJ2-7; D is unresolved. The CDR3 consists of 14 residues. The germline V and J ends were trimmed by 4 bases and 5 bases, with 16 bases remaining between them. CDR1 and CDR2 (germline): SGHRS, YFSETQ. In DNA form, the CDR3 reads TGCGCCAGCAGCCACGGACGGCCAGGCCACGAGCAGTACTTC. Protein sequence: CASSHGRPGHEQYF.

This clone has more than one count but fewer than ten. The chain carries TRBV28 and TRBJ2-3; D perhaps matches TRBD1 (6 bases). Trimming removed 5 bases at V and 2 bases at J, with 14 bases between. From germline, CDR1 is MDHEN and CDR2 SYDVKM. The CDR3 consists of 15 residues. The CDR3, as DNA: TGTGCCAGCAGTCCACCGGACAGAAACACAGATACGCAGTATTTT. It yields the protein CASSPPDRNTDTQYF.

In this sample, this clone turned up a few times. V and J are TRBV5-1 and TRBJ2-1, with 7 bases that match TRBD1. The CDR3 totals 11 residues. V shed 5 bases and J 8 bases; nucleotides not matched to a gene: 1. Germline-derived CDR1 and CDR2 are SGHRS and YFSETQ. The CDR3 DNA follows: TGCGCCAGCAGTCAGGGGGATGAGCAGTTCTTC. Protein: CASSQGDEQFF.

This clone was picked up a small number of times. The chain has TRBV27 and TRBJ2-3; the D is unclear. This CDR3 spans 15 amino acids. Germline V lookup: CDR1 MNHEY, CDR2 SMNVEV (reference sequence). V gave up 3 bases and J gave up 6 bases, with 16 bases separating them. CDR3 sequence: CASSFSLSVVDTQYF. The CDR3 coding sequence is TGTGCCAGCAGTTTTTCCCTGTCAGTCGTGGATACGCAGTATTTT.

CDR3 DNA: TGTGCCACCAGCAGAGATCGGTGGCGGGACAGCGATGAGCAGTTCTTC. Protein sequence: CATSRDRWRDSDEQFF. The rearrangement links TRBV15 to TRBJ2-1; possibly TRBD1 for D (7 bases). Germline V CDR1 and CDR2: LNHNV, YYDKDF (reference sequence). CDR3 length equals 16 residues. V gave up 0 bases and J gave up 8 bases, with 17 bases separating them. Looking up the rest from reference TRBV15 and TRBJ2-1 gives the full variable domain: DAMVIQNPRYQVTQFGKPVTLSCSQTLNHNVMYWYQQKSSQAPKLLFHYYDKDFNNEADTPDNFQSRRPNTSFCFLDIRSPGLGDTAMYLCATSRDRWRDSDEQFFGPGTRLTVL.

The genes are TRBV27 and TRBJ2-7, with D unclear. Germline-derived CDR1 and CDR2 are MNHEY and SMNVEV (reference sequence). CDR3 length equals 14 residues. Trimming took off 7 bases at V and 7 bases at J, with 20 bases between the two ends. This CDR3 reads CASKSGLVVTEQYF. DNA of the CDR3: TGTGCCAGCAAAAGTGGTCTAGTGGTTACGGAGCAGTACTTC.

The chain has TRBV28 and TRBJ2-3; 16 positions match TRBD2. V lost 6 bases and J lost 5; bases outside the gene matches: 5. The CDR3 is made up of 16 amino acids. CDR1 MDHEN and CDR2 SYDVKM come from the germline V gene. CDR3 coding DNA: TGTGCCAGCAGAACCGGGACTAGCGGGAGGGTAGATACGCAGTATTTT. Protein: CASRTGTSGRVDTQYF. The whole variable domain, remainder taken from reference TRBV28 and TRBJ2-3, is DVKVTQSSRYLVKRTGEKVFLECVQDMDHENMFWYRQDPGLGLRLIYFSYDVKMKEKGDIPEGYSVSREKKERFSLILESASTNQTSMYLCASRTGTSGRVDTQYFGPGTRLTVL.

To note about this clone: At the DNA level, this CDR3 is encoded by other sequences in the same sample as well. This chain uses TRBV5-1 with TRBJ2-7, with TRBD1 as a possible D gene (5 bases). V shed 0 bases and J shed 2 bases, with 9 bases lying between them. CDR3 length: 14 residues. The germline V gene has CDR1 SGHRS and CDR2 YFSETQ. The CDR3, as DNA: TGCGCCAGCAGCTTGGTTGCAGGGACCTACGAGCAGTACTTC. Encoded protein: CASSLVAGTYEQYF. The full variable domain, rest sourced from reference TRBV5-1 and TRBJ2-7, is KAGVTQTPRYLIKTRGQQVTLSCSPISGHRSVSWYQQTPGQGLQFLFEYFSETQRNKGNFPGRFSGRQFSNSRSEMNVSTLELGDSALYLCASSLVAGTYEQYFGPGTRLTVT.

This clone was detected only a few times. The chain combines TRBV5-1 with TRBJ2-6, with D maybe TRBD2 (6 bases). Trimming shortened V by 0 bases and J by 0 bases, and 10 bases separated the two germline ends. CDR1 is SGHRS, CDR2 YFSETQ, per germline. CDR3 length equals 17 residues. The CDR3 sequence is CASSLGSGSSGANVLTF. CDR3 in DNA: TGCGCCAGCAGCTTGGGTAGCGGAAGCTCTGGGGCCAACGTCCTGACTTTC.

Only a few counts were recorded for this clone. This chain links TRBV4-2 with TRBJ1-1, with D possibly being TRBD1 (5 bases). The germline CDR1 and CDR2 sequences are LGHNA and YNFKEQ. The V and J ends lost 6 bases and 4 bases respectively, with 15 bases between them. This CDR3 spans 14 amino acids. The CDR3 is CASSQPGYSTEAFF. The CDR3, as DNA: TGTGCCAGCAGTCAGCCAGGGTATAGCACTGAAGCTTTCTTT.

This clone was counted only a few times. This chain joins TRBV11-1 and TRBJ2-3, with no clear D. Trimming pared 2 bases from V and 4 bases from J, leaving 13 bases between. Germline V gives CDR1 SGHAT, CDR2 FQDESV (reference sequence). This CDR3 region has 15 residues. CDR3 sequence: CASSLSMQNPDTQYF. The CDR3 region has the DNA TGTGCCAGCAGCTTAAGTATGCAGAATCCAGATACGCAGTATTTT. Full variable domain (remainder filled in from reference TRBV11-1 and TRBJ2-3): EAEVAQSPRYKITEKSQAVAFWCDPISGHATLYWYRQILGQGPELLVQFQDESVVDDSQLPKDRFSAERLKGVDSTLKIQPAELGDSAMYLCASSLSMQNPDTQYFGPGTRLTVL.